One and the same sample provided the 14 T cell receptor beta chains below, sequenced in a study of post-analysis software for immune sequencing data. Findings and limits, study-wide: TRBV segments more frequent in patients than in controls numbered five and included TRBV5-6, TRBV5-1 and TRBV20-1.

cDNA libraries for TCR beta contained unique molecular identifiers. TCRdb re-analysed the PCR reads in MiXCR, keeping a single row per CDR3 protein. This sample yields over 700,000 distinct CDR3 sequences, of which about 27% are seen a single time; roughly 0.54% belongs to the top ten. No cognate antigen is known for these TCRs. Sequencing was done on a sample of blood. The receptors stem from a girl aged 10-17 years with multiple sclerosis.

This clonotype was recorded at least ten times. The chain carries TRBV20-1 and TRBJ2-1; D not certain. This CDR3 comprises 11 residues. Trimming removed 7 bases from V and 4 bases from J, with 8 bases in between. Looked up from germline, CDR1 is DFQATT and CDR2 is SNEGSKA (reference sequence). CDR3 protein: CSVNRYNEQFF. CDR3 bases: TGCAGTGTTAACCGATACAATGAGCAGTTCTTC.

The sample holds many counts of this clonotype. This chain joins TRBV7-9 and TRBJ2-7; 10 bases are a match to TRBD2. Looked up from germline, CDR1 is SEHNR and CDR2 is FQNEAQ (reference sequence). With V trimmed by 4 bases and J by 4 bases, 10 bases remained unmatched. This CDR3 region has 16 residues. CDR3 region: CASSSPLAGVQYEQYF. The CDR3 nucleotides are TGTGCCAGCAGCTCCCCTCTAGCGGGAGTACAATACGAGCAGTACTTC.

This clonotype has only a few counts. The chain links TRBV27 to TRBJ2-1, with D maybe TRBD2 (5 bases). Trimming removed 5 bases from V and 6 bases from J, with 14 bases in between. Germline V lookup: CDR1 MNHEY, CDR2 SMNVEV (reference sequence). The CDR3 is made up of 14 amino acids. In nucleotides, the CDR3 is TGTGCCAGCAGTCCCTCGGACTCCCTCAATGAGCAGTTCTTC. Its translation is CASSPSDSLNEQFF.

In the case of this clonotype: A much larger clone differs from this one at a single base, so this may be a read error. The rearrangement links TRBV5-1 to TRBJ2-1, with TRBD1 matching 7 bases. The last part of the DNA fits TRBJ2-7 better; the J call may be wrong. Germline-derived CDR1 and CDR2 are SGHRS and YFSETQ. This CDR3 is 15 amino acids long. The CDR3 DNA sequence: TGCGCCAGCAGCCCCAGGGGGTTGCCAGGCAATGAGCAGTACTTC. Residues: CASSPRGLPGNEQYF.

The table lists this clonotype with many counts. The DNA for the CDR3 is TGTGCCAGCAGCTTAGGAGTGGGGACAGGACATCTATCACCTTACAATGAGCAGTTCTTC. Residues: CASSLGVGTGHLSPYNEQFF. The chain has TRBV7-2 and TRBJ2-1, with 8 bases that match TRBD1. The V segment lost 1 base and the J segment 4 bases; nucleotides outside the gene matches: 18. The CDR3 runs to 20 residues. The V gene's germline CDR1 is SGHTA and CDR2 FQGNSA.

At least ten counts were recorded for this clonotype. The rearrangement links TRBV6-5 to TRBJ2-4, with TRBD1 identical over 7 bases. There are 15 residues in the CDR3. Trimming removed 4 bases from V and 4 bases from J; junction bases left unmatched: 7. CDR1 is MNHEY, CDR2 SVGAGI, per germline. CDR3 region: CASSSYGTAKNIQYF. As DNA, the CDR3 is TGTGCCAGCAGTTCCTACGGGACAGCTAAAAACATTCAGTACTTC.

The DNA for the CDR3 is TGTGCCAGCAGTTTCAGCGGGACCCCGAGGGGCTACACCTTC. This encodes CASSFSGTPRGYTF. The chain recombines TRBV6-2 or TRBV6-3 with TRBJ1-2; possible D gene TRBD1, 5 bases. This CDR3 spans 14 amino acids. Germline V gene data show CDR1 as MNHEY and CDR2 as SVGEGT. Trimming left V 4 bases short and J 8 bases short, with 17 bases between.

This clonotype was counted only a few times. The rearrangement joins TRBV25-1 to TRBJ2-1; 8 nucleotides align to TRBD1. J was trimmed by 7 bases and V by 2 bases; bases with no gene match: 22. Germline loops: CDR1 MGHDK, CDR2 SYGVNS. CDR3 length: 20 residues. The CDR3 reads CASSEGRGGRRTGTGNEQFF. The CDR3 region has the DNA TGTGCCAGCAGTGAAGGGCGTGGTGGTCGTCGCACCGGGACAGGAAATGAGCAGTTCTTC.

This clonotype was observed a handful of times. The J gene is TRBJ2-5, the V gene TRBV4-2; D call uncertain. Trimming took 2 bases from V and 1 from J, leaving 14 bases between them. The CDR3 loop spans 16 amino acids. Germline CDR1 LGHNA, CDR2 YNFKEQ. CDR3 in DNA: TGTGCCAGCAGCCAACTCTCGCCCGACGGCCAAGAGACCCAGTACTTC. Its translation is CASSQLSPDGQETQYF.

In this sample, this clonotype turned up once. A much more abundant neighbour one base away suggests this may be a read error. The rearrangement joins TRBV20-1 to TRBJ2-1; 11 nucleotides line up with TRBD2. CDR1 is DFQATT, CDR2 SNEGSKA, per germline (reference sequence). Trimming cost V 1 base and J 9 bases; bases outside gene matches: 17. The CDR3 spans 18 residues. CDR3 residues: CSARGHGEPGLAEGEQFF. CDR3 DNA: TGCAGTGCTAGAGGGCACGGCGAACCGGGACTAGCGGAGGGTGAGCAGTTCTTC.

V is TRBV12-3 or TRBV12-4 and J is TRBJ2-3; 9 bases align to TRBD1. With 7 bases clipped from V and 4 bases from J, the junction kept 6 bases outside the gene matches. The CDR3 is made up of 14 amino acids. CDR3 residues: CASTLGQGSDTQYF. CDR3 nucleotide sequence: TGTGCCAGCACCTTGGGACAGGGTTCAGATACGCAGTATTTT.

This clonotype was counted ten times or more. This rearrangement joins TRBV7-8 to TRBJ2-7, with 7 nucleotides matching TRBD1. The CDR3 runs 14 residues. Germline CDR1 reads SGHVS; CDR2 reads FQNEAQ. With 4 bases clipped from V and 1 base from J, the junction kept 4 bases outside the gene matches. The chain's CDR3 is CASSSLQGSYEQYF. The CDR3, as DNA: TGTGCCAGCAGCTCACTACAGGGGTCCTACGAGCAGTACTTC. The full variable domain, completed using reference TRBV7-8 and TRBJ2-7, is GAGVSQSPRYKVAKRGQDVALRCDPISGHVSLFWYQQALGQGPEFLTYFQNEAQLDKSGLPSDRFFAERPEGSVSTLKIQRTQQEDSAVYLCASSSLQGSYEQYFGPGTRLTVT.

As regards this clonotype: Compared with germline, one end of the junction differs, possibly owing to a read error. The chain combines TRBV5-1 with TRBJ2-5; D remains ambiguous. The CDR3 contains 14 residues. Germline V gene data show CDR1 as SGHRS and CDR2 as YFSETQ. CDR3 coding DNA: TGCGCCAGCAGCTCCGGGCACCTAGAAGAGGCCCAGTACTTC. As protein: CASSSGHLEEAQYF.

V and J are TRBV11-2 and TRBJ2-7; 8 bases match TRBD1. Germline CDR1 reads SGHAT; CDR2 reads FQNNGV. With V trimmed by 5 bases and J by 6 bases, 9 bases remained unmatched. The CDR3 contains 14 residues. The CDR3 DNA reads as TGTGCCAGCAGCCCGACAGGGGTTTTCGGCGAGCAGTACTTC. Protein: CASSPTGVFGEQYF. Full variable domain (remainder filled in from reference TRBV11-2 and TRBJ2-7): EAGVAQSPRYKIIEKRQSVAFWCNPISGHATLYWYQQILGQGPKLLIQFQNNGVVDDSQLPKDRFSAERLKGVDSTLKIQPAKLEDSAVYLCASSPTGVFGEQYFGPGTRLTVT.